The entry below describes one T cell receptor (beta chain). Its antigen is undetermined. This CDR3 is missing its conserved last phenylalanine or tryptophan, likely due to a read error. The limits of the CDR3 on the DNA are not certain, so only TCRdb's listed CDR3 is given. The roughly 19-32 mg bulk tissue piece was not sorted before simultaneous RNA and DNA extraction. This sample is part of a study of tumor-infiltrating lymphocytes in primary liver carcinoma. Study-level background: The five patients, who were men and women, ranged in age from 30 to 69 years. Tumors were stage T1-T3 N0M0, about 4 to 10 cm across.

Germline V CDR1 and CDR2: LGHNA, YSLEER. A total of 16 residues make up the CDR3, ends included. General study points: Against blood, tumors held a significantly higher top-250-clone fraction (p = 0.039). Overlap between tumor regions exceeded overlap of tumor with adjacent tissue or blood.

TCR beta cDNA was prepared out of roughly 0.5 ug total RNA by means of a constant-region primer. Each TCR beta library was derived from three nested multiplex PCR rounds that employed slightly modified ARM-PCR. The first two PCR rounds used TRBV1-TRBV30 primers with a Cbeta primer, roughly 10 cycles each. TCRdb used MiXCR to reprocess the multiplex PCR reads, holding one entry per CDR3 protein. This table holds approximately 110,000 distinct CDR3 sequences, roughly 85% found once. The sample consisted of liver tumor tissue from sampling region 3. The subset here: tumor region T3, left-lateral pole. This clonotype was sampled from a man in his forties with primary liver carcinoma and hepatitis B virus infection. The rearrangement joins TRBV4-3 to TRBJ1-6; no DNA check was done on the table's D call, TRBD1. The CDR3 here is CASSSWDRGRNSPVHS.